The present TCR beta chain was sequenced within a study of OX40 agonist ivuxolimab in advanced cancers. The overall study: Two cutaneous melanoma patients and one hepatocellular carcinoma patient, three in all, had partial responses. Study results and limitations: Partial responders treated at 0.1-3.0 mg/kg exhibited clonal expansion among the lowest measured. Normalized T-cell clonal expansion was also low in some nonresponders.

Germline V gives CDR1 MGHDK, CDR2 SYGVNS. This CDR3 has 15 amino acids. Trimming shortened V by 7 bases and J by 1 base, and 15 bases separated the two germline ends. To note about this clone: Its specificity is unknown.

Assay: immunoSEQ multiplex PCR; the TCRdb copy retains only in-frame clones and omits some. The sample holds 65,000 to 85,000 clones, 85% to 90% seen once. The chain employs TRBV25-1 and TRBJ2-3; D possibly corresponds to TRBD2 (6 bases). The sequence came from an adult with an advanced solid tumor such as melanoma, head and neck, liver or kidney cancer. This specimen was CD4+ or CD8+ T cells sorted from blood, taken in a trial of the OX40 agonist ivuxolimab. This chain's CDR3 is CASKFQGGGTDTQYF. The CDR3 DNA reads TGTGCCAGCAAGTTCCAGGGCGGGGGCACAGATACGCAGTATTTT.